The entry below describes one T cell receptor beta chain. This clone was picked up one time. What antigen it recognizes has not been identified. No much larger clonotype is one base removed from it; base qualities were not supplied. V is clipped by 0 bases and J by 3 bases, and the sequence between their germline boundaries is 12 bases long. From its cysteine to its phenylalanine, the CDR3 spans 15 amino acids. Of all the DNA, just the CDR3 is kept, 45 bases in frame from base 1. From the germline V gene (reference sequence), CDR1 is SEHNR and CDR2 is FQNEAQ. This entry is derived from a study of cytomegalovirus exposure and HLA in healthy donors (dated by TCRdb to the late 2010s). About the full investigation: According to a later analysis, one platform produced both the roughly 120 validation repertoires and the 666 repertoires of the first cohort. Besides the first cohort of roughly 700 subjects, a separate validation cohort made up of 95 to 150 different subjects was used. The study was designed to test whether signatures of past pathogen exposure could be identified by cataloging public T cell receptors. The study combined high-throughput TCR immunosequencing, statistical association of individual TCRs with disease status, and machine learning to predict cytomegalovirus infection status. Points the paper makes about the study in general: While some public TCRs were present in many individuals, most TCR sequences turned up only very rarely across donors. The study listed 164 TCR beta chains as associated with cytomegalovirus. A later analysis had no HLA typing for the validation cohort, so co-occurrence there was scored across all 130 or so repertoires. Three of the identified cytomegalovirus-associated TCR beta chains were confirmed in vitro to be specific for cytomegalovirus antigens. In a later analysis, TCRs clustered in the first cohort were found to also tend to co-occur in the 100 to 150 validation repertoires, with 94% of cluster scores above 0. The classifier was reported to diagnose cytomegalovirus status with high specificity and sensitivity in both the original and validation cohorts. According to the authors, the approach could potentially be generalized to other disease states and immunological phenotypes.

The library was made by the immunoSEQ multiplex PCR assay. In the authors' own workflow: A statistical classification framework was built for diagnosing cytomegalovirus status from the catalog of TCR beta chain sequences. Not all clones reach the TCRdb copy of this immuneACCESS table, which keeps in-frame sequences only. Checked studies attribute under half of the gap to unresolved V genes and leave the rest unexplained. The D gene and trimming were derived from the DNA, and the V and J assignments and clone size from that table. The sample profile shows 200,000 to 250,000 clones; approximately 88% of them were found once. Around an eighth of the sample is taken by the ten largest. The donors belonged to the validation cohort of over a hundred subjects, which was separate from the approximately 700-subject first cohort.

The chain was built from TRBV7-9 and TRBJ2-7; no D segment can be confidently identified. The receptor was derived from a woman under 40 in good health and CMV-seropositive. Material: PBMCs. CDR3 loop: CASSLALPEVYEQYF. The DNA reads TGTGCCAGCAGCTTAGCGCTACCAGAAGTCTACGAGCAGTACTTC. Full variable domain (CDR3 extended with the reference TRBV7-9 and TRBJ2-7 proteins): DTGVSQNPRHKITKRGQNVTFRCDPISEHNRLYWYRQTLGQGPEFLTYFQNEAQLEKSRLLSDRFSAERPKGSFSTLEIQRTEQGDSAMYLCASSLALPEVYEQYFGPGTRLTVT.